This T cell receptor (beta chain) is from a study of T cell responses to AZD1222 COVID-19 vaccine. Data came from immunoSEQ multiplex PCR; TCRdb stores just in-frame clones and leaves some out. The data show roughly 140,000 clones, about 88% seen once. Trimming took off 1 base at V and 9 bases at J, with 9 bases between the two ends. Germline V gene data show CDR1 as LGHDT and CDR2 as YNNKEL (reference sequence). The CDR3 has 13 residues. Material: peripheral blood, obtained on day 0 of AZD1222 vaccination. The sequence was obtained from an adult in good health. The chain is built from TRBV3-1 (or the pseudogene TRBV3-2) and TRBJ2-2, with a possible D match to TRBD2 (5 bases). In nucleotides, the CDR3 is TGTGCCAGCAGCCAAGTAACGGGGTGGGAGCTGTTTTTT. Protein sequence: CASSQVTGWELFF.